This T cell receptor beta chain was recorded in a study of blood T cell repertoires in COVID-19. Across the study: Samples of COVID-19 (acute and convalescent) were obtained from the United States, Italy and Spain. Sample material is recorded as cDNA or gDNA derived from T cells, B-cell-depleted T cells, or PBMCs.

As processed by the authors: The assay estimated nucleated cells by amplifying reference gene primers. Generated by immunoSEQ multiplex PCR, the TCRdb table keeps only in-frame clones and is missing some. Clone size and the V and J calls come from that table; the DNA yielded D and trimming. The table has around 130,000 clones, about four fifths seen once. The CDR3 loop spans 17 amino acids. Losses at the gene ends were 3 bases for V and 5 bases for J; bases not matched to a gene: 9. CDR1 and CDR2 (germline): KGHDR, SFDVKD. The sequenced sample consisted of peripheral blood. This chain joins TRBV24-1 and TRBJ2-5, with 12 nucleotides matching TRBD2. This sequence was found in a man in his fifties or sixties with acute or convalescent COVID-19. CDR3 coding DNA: TGTGCCACCAGTGATCCCCGACTAGCGGGAGCCGGGGAGACCCAGTACTTC. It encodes CATSDPRLAGAGETQYF.